Below are 15 T cell receptor beta chains sequenced from a single sample in a study of T cells in Graves' hyperthyroidism and ophthalmopathy. Amplified regions were TCR beta CDR3 sequences from RNA transcripts. The primer set for the first-round RT-PCR of the TCR CDR3 was HTBI. TCRdb itself ran the multiplex PCR reads through MiXCR, one entry per CDR3 protein. The sample lists approximately 530,000 distinct CDR3 sequences, just under 20% occurring once. Sequences were obtained from blood. The receptors come from a man aged 40-50 years with Graves' ophthalmopathy.

This clonotype has only a few counts. This chain links TRBV25-1 with TRBJ2-5; the D is unclear. The V end was cut by 3 bases, the J end by 2 bases, with 16 bases between. CDR1 and CDR2 (germline): MGHDK, SYGVNS. This CDR3 spans 16 amino acids. Here the CDR3 reads CASSDPRRAIQETQYF. In nucleotides, the CDR3 is TGTGCCAGCAGTGATCCCAGAAGAGCTATACAAGAGACCCAGTACTTC.

In this sample, this clonotype turned up many times. The rearrangement uses TRBV3-1 and TRBJ1-5; D is uncertain. CDR1 and CDR2 (germline): LGHDT, YNNKEL (reference sequence). The V end was cut by 0 bases, the J end by 9 bases, with 12 bases between. The CDR3 consists of 14 residues. The CDR3 DNA reads as TGTGCCAGCAGCCAAGATTCGGATGGGAGGCCCCAGCATTTT. Protein sequence: CASSQDSDGRPQHF. Drawing the rest from reference TRBV3-1 and TRBJ1-5, the complete variable domain is DTAVSQTPKYLVTQMGNDKSIKCEQNLGHDTMYWYKQDSKKFLKIMFSYNNKELIINETVPNRFSPKSPDKAHLNLHINSLELGDSAVYFCASSQDSDGRPQHFGDGTRLSIL.

This clonotype was counted at least ten times. DNA for the CDR3: TGTGCCAGCAACTCTGAATCGACAGGGTTGCGTGGCTACACCTTC. Amino acids: CASNSESTGLRGYTF. This chain links TRBV6-1 with TRBJ1-2, with 7 positions matching TRBD1. V shed 7 bases and J 7 bases; nucleotides not matched to a gene: 15. The CDR3 has 15 residues. The germline V gene has CDR1 MNHNS and CDR2 SASEGT.

The V and J genes are TRBV20-1 and TRBJ2-4, with 12 bases matching TRBD1. CDR1 is DFQATT and CDR2 is SNEGSKA in the germline V gene (reference sequence). The CDR3 runs 16 residues. J lost 2 bases, V lost 6 bases, and 8 bases had no gene match. The CDR3 loop is CSAAGTGGWTKNIQYF. For the CDR3, the DNA is TGCAGTGCGGCCGGGACAGGGGGCTGGACCAAAAACATTCAGTACTTC.

Worth noting for this clonotype: At one end, the junction sequence differs from germline, possibly due to a read error. This sequence joins TRBV10-1 and TRBJ2-1, with D hard to call. Germline lookup yields CDR1 WNHNN and CDR2 SYGVQD (reference sequence). The CDR3 loop spans 14 amino acids. CDR3 residues: CAISGRYPAGEQFF. The CDR3 nucleotides are TGCGCCATCAGTGGAAGGTACCCTGCCGGGGAGCAGTTCTTC.

This chain links TRBV7-9 with TRBJ1-4, with 7 bases fitting TRBD1. The V segment lost 5 bases and the J segment 10 bases; nucleotides outside the gene matches: 16. Germline V gene sequence: CDR1 SEHNR, CDR2 FQNEAQ (reference sequence). The CDR3 spans 16 residues. This chain's CDR3 is CASSTSSTGPIGKLFF. CDR3 sequence (DNA): TGTGCCAGCAGCACGTCCTCGACAGGGCCTATCGGAAAACTGTTTTTT.

This clonotype was seen only a few times. The chain employs TRBV6-1 and TRBJ2-1; 8 bases line up with TRBD1. CDR1 and CDR2 from the germline V gene are MNHNS and SASEGT. V lost 7 bases to trimming and J lost 9 bases; unmatched junction nucleotides: 17. The CDR3 is 16 residues long. This CDR3 is CASTHKSGTGSSEQFF. The CDR3 coding sequence is TGTGCCAGCACCCACAAATCCGGGACAGGTTCGAGTGAGCAGTTCTTC.

This clonotype was recorded at least ten times. This chain joins TRBV3-1 and TRBJ2-1; D is unresolved. Germline V gives CDR1 LGHDT, CDR2 YNNKEL (reference sequence). CDR3 length equals 12 residues. With 0 bases removed from V and 9 bases from J, the gap between germline ends came to 6 bases. The CDR3 region has the DNA TGTGCCAGCAGCCAAGATTGGGGTGAGCAGTTCTTC. Its translation: CASSQDWGEQFF.

The CDR3 protein is CASSPSIIYNEQFF. The CDR3 nucleotides read TGTGCCAGTAGTCCCTCAATAATCTACAATGAGCAGTTCTTC. The chain recombines TRBV19 with TRBJ2-1; D call uncertain. Germline CDR1 reads LNHDA; CDR2 reads SQIVND (reference sequence). The CDR3 is 14 residues long. V gave up 5 bases and J gave up 3 bases, with 11 bases separating them.

This clonotype was found many times. The chain joins TRBV12-5 to TRBJ2-5; D is ambiguous. The germline V and J ends were trimmed by 0 bases and 7 bases, with 6 bases remaining between them. Germline CDR1 LGHNT, CDR2 FRNRAP. This CDR3 region has 12 residues. For the CDR3, the DNA is TGTGCTAGTGGTTTGGTCGGCGGGACCCAGTACTTC. Translating gives CASGLVGGTQYF.

The table lists this clonotype with many counts. The chain couples TRBV28 to TRBJ2-4; 7 bases agree with TRBD2. The CDR3 loop spans 13 amino acids. The ends lost 1 base at V and 8 bases at J; junction bases unmatched: 2. Germline V gene sequence: CDR1 MDHEN, CDR2 SYDVKM. CDR3 DNA sequence: TGTGCCAGCAGTTTATCGGGGGGTGACATTCAGTACTTC. Protein sequence: CASSLSGGDIQYF. Using reference TRBV28 and TRBJ2-4 for the parts outside the CDR3, the full variable domain is DVKVTQSSRYLVKRTGEKVFLECVQDMDHENMFWYRQDPGLGLRLIYFSYDVKMKEKGDIPEGYSVSREKKERFSLILESASTNQTSMYLCASSLSGGDIQYFGAGTRLSVL.

This clonotype was seen at least ten times. V gene TRBV29-1 combines with J gene TRBJ2-5; no firm D call. Trimming shortened V by 4 bases and J by 4 bases, and 13 bases separated the two germline ends. This CDR3 comprises 13 residues. Germline loops: CDR1 SQVTM, CDR2 ANQGSEA. The CDR3 DNA reads TGCAGCGTTGGAGGTAAACTCCGAGAGACCCAGTACTTC. Protein: CSVGGKLRETQYF. The full variable domain, rest sourced from reference TRBV29-1 and TRBJ2-5, is SAVISQKPSRDICQRGTSLTIQCQVDSQVTMMFWYRQQPGQSLTLIATANQGSEATYESGFVIDKFPISRPNLTFSTLTVSNMSPEDSSIYLCSVGGKLRETQYFGPGTRLLVL.

This clonotype was counted ten times or more. This chain uses TRBV7-2 with TRBJ1-2; D is undetermined. Germline V lookup: CDR1 SGHTA, CDR2 FQGNSA. This CDR3 comprises 12 residues. The V end was cut by 1 base, the J end by 8 bases, with 8 bases between. As DNA, the CDR3 is TGTGCCAGCAGCTTAGAATACGGCGGCTACACCTTC. Amino acid sequence: CASSLEYGGYTF.

This clonotype was counted between two and nine times. This chain uses TRBV20-1 with TRBJ2-1; tentatively, D is TRBD1 (5 bases). The CDR3 consists of 12 residues. Germline loops: CDR1 DFQATT, CDR2 SNEGSKA (reference sequence). The V end lost 5 bases, the J end lost 15 bases, and 20 bases lay between the germline ends. The CDR3 loop reads CSAPTDSALRFF. In DNA, the CDR3 is TGCAGTGCTCCGACAGACAGCGCCCTCAGGTTCTTC.

This clonotype was seen many times. The chain uses TRBV7-9 and TRBJ1-1; D is perhaps TRBD1 (5 bases). CDR3 length: 15 residues. Germline CDR1 is SEHNR and CDR2 is FQNEAQ (reference sequence). V was cut by 1 base and J by 0 bases, with 9 bases left in between. The CDR3 spells CASSLGRGMNTEAFF. DNA for the CDR3: TGTGCCAGCAGCTTAGGAAGGGGAATGAACACTGAAGCTTTCTTT.